Presented here are 10 T cell receptor beta chains from one specimen sequenced in a study of blood T cell repertoires in COVID-19. Here immunoSEQ multiplex PCR was the method, and the copy in TCRdb shows in-frame clones only, minus some. The table lists approximately 210,000 clones, 88% of them singletons. The material sequenced was peripheral blood. The receptors were gathered from a human donor in a cohort sampled during active COVID-19.

V and J are TRBV3-1 (or the pseudogene TRBV3-2) and TRBJ2-7; D might be TRBD2 (5 bases). Deletions cut 2 bases from V and 6 bases from J, with 26 bases between. CDR1 and CDR2 from the germline V gene are LGHDT and YNNKEL (reference sequence). This CDR3 is built from 18 residues. The CDR3 loop reads CASSQKYLREPQRSEQYF. In DNA form, the CDR3 reads TGTGCCAGCAGCCAAAAATACCTACGGGAACCCCAGAGAAGCGAGCAGTACTTC.

The rearrangement links TRBV7-2 to TRBJ2-7; 10 bases fit TRBD1. The V and J ends lost 2 bases and 3 bases, in that order; junction bases with no gene match: 4. The CDR3 has 15 amino acids. From germline, CDR1 is SGHTA and CDR2 FQGNSA. DNA of the CDR3: TGTGCCAGCAGCTTATCGGACAGGGGGAGCTACGAGCAGTACTTC. Translation: CASSLSDRGSYEQYF.

This clone appeared a single time. The chain recombines TRBV6-6 with TRBJ1-5, with a weak D call TRBD1 (6 bases). Germline CDR1 MNHNY, CDR2 SVGAGI (reference sequence). The CDR3 has 13 amino acids. Trimming pared 4 bases from V and 8 bases from J, leaving 12 bases between. CDR3 region: CASSSYSGEPQHF. The CDR3 nucleotides read TGTGCCAGCAGTTCCTATTCAGGGGAGCCCCAGCATTTT.

This clone was observed a handful of times. The chain is built from TRBV27 and TRBJ2-7, with 8 bases lining up with TRBD2. The V gene end was trimmed by 6 bases and the J gene end by 4 bases; junction bases not matched to a gene: 14. The CDR3 extends over 16 amino acids. Germline loops: CDR1 MNHEY, CDR2 SMNVEV (reference sequence). DNA for the CDR3: TGTGCCAGCAGGATTTACCCGTCTAGCGGGTTTTACGAGCAGTACTTC. The encoded protein is CASRIYPSSGFYEQYF.

The V and J genes are TRBV7-2 and TRBJ2-3, with 11 bases matching TRBD2. CDR1 and CDR2 (germline): SGHTA, FQGNSA. The trim removed 5 bases at V and 6 bases at J, leaving 10 bases unmatched. The CDR3 consists of 16 residues. In nucleotides, the CDR3 is TGTGCCAGCAGCCTTAGGACTAGCGGGTTTAGCGATACGCAGTATTTT. The encoded protein is CASSLRTSGFSDTQYF.

Points on this clone: Different DNA sequences within this sample yield the same CDR3. The V gene is TRBV18, the J gene TRBJ2-7; 12 bases line up with TRBD2. The CDR3 runs 16 residues. From germline, CDR1 is KGHSH and CDR2 LQKENI. J gave up 2 bases and V 0 bases, and 2 bases lay outside the gene matches. CDR3 region: CASSPPGLAGTYEQYF. CDR3 nucleotide sequence: TGTGCCAGCTCACCACCGGGACTAGCGGGTACCTACGAGCAGTACTTC. The full variable domain, completed using reference TRBV18 and TRBJ2-7, is NAGVMQNPRHLVRRRGQEARLRCSPMKGHSHVYWYRQLPEEGLKFMVYLQKENIIDESGMPKERFSAEFPKEGPSILRIQQVVRGDSAAYFCASSPPGLAGTYEQYFGPGTRLTVT.

J is TRBJ1-1 and V is TRBV28; D might be TRBD1 (5 bases). V was trimmed by 6 bases and J by 0 bases, leaving 11 bases between them. CDR1 MDHEN and CDR2 SYDVKM come from the germline V gene. This CDR3 is 14 amino acids long. The CDR3 sequence is CASSSGSLNTEAFF. CDR3 coding DNA: TGTGCCAGCAGCTCAGGGTCCTTGAACACTGAAGCTTTCTTT.

This chain joins TRBV6-2 or TRBV6-3 and TRBJ1-1; D is perhaps TRBD1 (5 bases). Trimming took 5 bases from V and 7 from J, leaving 8 bases between them. Germline values: CDR1 MNHEY, CDR2 SVGEGT. The CDR3 is 11 residues long. The CDR3 DNA reads TGTGCCAGCAGTAGGGGACTTGAAGCTTTCTTT. This gives the protein CASSRGLEAFF.

This clone was recorded once. The chain employs TRBV19 and TRBJ2-4; 7 bases align to TRBD2. Looked up from germline, CDR1 is LNHDA and CDR2 is SQIVND (reference sequence). V trimming: 1 base; J trimming: 15 bases; junction bases outside the gene matches: 15. CDR3 length: 15 amino acids. The CDR3 DNA is TGTGCCAGTAGTATAGTCGGCCAGCGGACGGGAGGTCTGTACTTC. It is translated as CASSIVGQRTGGLYF.

The chain couples TRBV9 to TRBJ2-2; 7 nucleotides agree with TRBD1. CDR1 SGDLS and CDR2 YYNGEE come from the germline V gene. The CDR3 contains 17 residues. The V gene end was trimmed by 4 bases and the J gene end by 4 bases; junction bases not matched to a gene: 13. The CDR3 region is CASSSRPPGQFTGELFF. The CDR3 DNA sequence: TGTGCCAGCAGCTCCCGGCCCCCGGGACAGTTCACCGGGGAGCTGTTTTTT.